This TCR beta chain was sequenced for a study of CD8 T cells in ankylosing spondylitis (dated by TCRdb to about 2017). For the wider study: To find TCR variants linked to disease, the study profiled T cell receptor beta repertoires in ankylosing spondylitis patients and healthy donors. The full study cohort was made up of roughly 25 ankylosing spondylitis patients and 108 healthy donors. Peripheral blood was sampled, and synovial fluid was additionally collected from ankylosing spondylitis patients. Overall study results and their limits: The disease-linked clones were reported to be significantly enriched in matched synovial fluid samples from ankylosing spondylitis patients. In peripheral blood, the disease-linked clones were found at relatively low frequencies and had a CD8+ phenotype. A TCR beta motif of about eight highly homologous amino acid variants appeared characteristic of blood from ankylosing spondylitis patients. Some motif variants were previously reported in synovial fluid and blood of reactive arthritis patients, suggesting common disease-initiation mechanisms.

Synovial fluid samples were matched to blood samples from the same ankylosing spondylitis patients. The sequencer was an Illumina HiSeq 2500. Quantitative 5'-RACE with molecular barcodes was used to prepare TCR beta libraries. Under the source paper's analysis protocol: Disease-linked TCR variants were identified with a new computational method built on a probabilistic model of VDJ rearrangement. TCRdb trimmed public reads at Q25 via fastp, called clones via MiXCR and kept in-frame beta chains. For every CDR3 protein sequence, its rows merge into one entry that carries the most common genes and DNA. None of the V and J calls come from the authors' own analysis; TCRdb made them. The sample data list roughly 100,000 distinct CDR3 sequences, and about 24% of these were observed just once. The ten largest clonotypes hold around an eighth of the sample. The sample holds a few counts of this clonotype. The target of this receptor is not known. No much larger clone is present one base from it, and per-base qualities are unavailable.

V drops 5 bases and J drops 1 base, leaving 8 bases in between. The CDR3 starts with the cysteine, ends with the phenylalanine, and has 13 residues. Only the CDR3 portion is preserved as DNA: 39 bases, with reading frame beginning at the first base. CDR1 SEHNR and CDR2 FQNEAQ are derived from the germline V gene (reference sequence). Sequencing used synovial fluid, either unsorted or a sorted T cell fraction (not recorded which). The rearrangement joined TRBV7-9 to TRBJ1-2; the D gene identity is not certain. The source of this sequence is a male donor with ankylosing spondylitis. The CDR3 protein is CASSPDFNYGYTF. Read as DNA, the sequence is TGTGCCAGCAGCCCAGATTTTAACTATGGCTACACCTTC.